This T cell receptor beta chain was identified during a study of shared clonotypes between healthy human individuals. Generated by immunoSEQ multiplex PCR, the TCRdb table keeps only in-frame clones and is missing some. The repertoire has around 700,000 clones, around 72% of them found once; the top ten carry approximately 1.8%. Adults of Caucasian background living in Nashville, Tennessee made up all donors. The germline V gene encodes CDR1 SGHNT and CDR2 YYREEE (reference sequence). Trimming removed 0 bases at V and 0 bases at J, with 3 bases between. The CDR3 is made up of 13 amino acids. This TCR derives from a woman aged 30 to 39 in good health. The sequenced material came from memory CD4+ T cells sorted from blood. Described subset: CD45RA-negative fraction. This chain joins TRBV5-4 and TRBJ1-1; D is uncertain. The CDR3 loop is CASSLELNTEAFF. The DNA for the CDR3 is TGTGCCAGCAGCTTGGAACTGAACACTGAAGCTTTCTTT.